This is a list of T cell receptor beta chains from one sample in a study of cytotoxic CD8 clonotypes in ibrutinib-treated CLL. Some clones are missing from TCRdb's copy, which holds only in-frame ones; the method was immunoSEQ multiplex PCR. Of over 200,000 clones listed, 70% are singletons. The material was PBMCs, obtained after 12 months of ibrutinib treatment. Receptor source: a human donor with chronic lymphocytic leukemia. Each CDR3 is given with its conserved first and last residue. Fields, in order: CDR3 protein, CDR3 DNA, clone size, D gene, V gene, J gene. The D gene is left open where the match is weak. Clone size is shown for a subset of rows, as once, few, many or a class of expanded clone.

CASIDEQYF,TGTGCCAGTATCGACGAGCAGTACTTC,.,.,TRBV19,TRBJ2-7
CSAEGGARETQYF,TGCAGCGCCGAGGGGGGGGCGAGGGAGACCCAGTACTTC,few,.,TRBV29-1,TRBJ2-5
CTSSQGRGALHF,TGCACCAGCAGCCAGGGTAGGGGGGCCCTCCACTTT,.,.,TRBV1,TRBJ1-6
CASSPDRGETQYF,TGTGCCAGCAGCCCCGACAGGGGGGAGACCCAGTACTTC,.,TRBD1,TRBV11-2,TRBJ2-5
CASSQEGLGEQFF,TGCGCCAGCAGCCAAGAAGGTCTTGGGGAGCAGTTCTTC,.,.,TRBV4-1,TRBJ2-1
CASAPMGHNTDTQYF,TGTGCTAGTGCCCCCATGGGACACAACACAGATACGCAGTATTTT,.,.,TRBV12-5,TRBJ2-3
CATSRGGGGIGGYTF,TGTGCCACCAGCAGAGGTGGTGGGGGCATAGGTGGCTACACCTTC,.,.,TRBV15,TRBJ1-2
CASSLVVTGLGNTIYF,TGCGCCAGCAGCTTGGTTGTTACAGGGCTAGGAAACACCATATATTTT,once,.,TRBV5-1,TRBJ1-3
CASSPRGRSSYEQYF,TGTGCCAGCAGCCCCCGAGGGCGGTCCTCCTACGAGCAGTACTTC,.,.,TRBV7-6,TRBJ2-7
CASSQADRGTTEAFF,TGCGCCAGCAGCCAAGCAGACAGGGGGACTACTGAAGCTTTCTTT,.,TRBD1,TRBV4-3,TRBJ1-1
CASSLAGELYEQYF,TGTGCCAGCAGCCTAGCGGGAGAGCTCTACGAGCAGTACTTC,.,TRBD2,TRBV11-3,TRBJ2-7
CASSLGLGTDTQYF,TGCGCCAGCAGCTTGGGCCTAGGCACAGATACGCAGTATTTT,.,.,TRBV5-1,TRBJ2-3
CASQLYSGNTIYF,TGCGCCAGCCAGCTCTACTCTGGAAACACCATATATTTT,few,.,TRBV10-1,TRBJ1-3
CASRDSLLALHF,TGTGCCAGCCGGGACAGCCTTTTGGCCCTCCACTTT,.,TRBD1,TRBV6-1,TRBJ1-6
CATSREDWRLNTGELFF,TGTGCCACCAGCAGGGAGGACTGGCGGTTGAACACCGGGGAGCTGTTTTTT,.,.,TRBV15,TRBJ2-2
CASLHRATGANVLTF,TGTGCCAGTCTTCACCGGGCAACTGGGGCCAACGTCCTGACTTTC,.,.,TRBV5-4,TRBJ2-6
CASSMTSGRETQYF,TGTGCCAGCAGCATGACTAGCGGGAGGGAGACCCAGTACTTC,.,TRBD2,TRBV7-2,TRBJ2-5
CASSFTSPMPYNSPLHF,TGTGCCAGCAGCTTTACCAGCCCCATGCCCTATAATTCACCCCTCCACTTT,.,.,TRBV7-9,TRBJ1-6
CASSLGTGTRQPQHF,TGTGCCAGCAGCTTGGGGACAGGGACGAGGCAGCCCCAGCATTTT,few,TRBD1,TRBV7-8,TRBJ1-5
CASSLEGYDEQYF,TGTGCCAGCAGTTTAGAAGGGTACGACGAGCAGTACTTC,.,.,TRBV27,TRBJ2-7
CASHRLTSAGELFF,TGTGCCAGCCACCGGTTGACTAGCGCCGGGGAGCTGTTTTTT,.,TRBD2,TRBV7-6,TRBJ2-2
CASSLGGGAGETQYF,TGTGCCAGCAGCTTGGGGGGCGGGGCGGGAGAGACCCAGTACTTC,.,.,TRBV5-4,TRBJ2-5
CASRGTRAGWQETQYF,TGTGCCAGCAGGGGAACTAGGGCAGGATGGCAAGAGACCCAGTACTTC,.,.,TRBV2,TRBJ2-5
CASTGIRRSTDTQYF,TGTGCCAGCACCGGCATCCGACGGAGCACAGATACGCAGTATTTT,.,.,TRBV28,TRBJ2-3
CASSPSTDTQYF,TGTGCCAGCTCACCTTCCACAGATACGCAGTATTTT,.,.,TRBV18,TRBJ2-3
CASSLVVEATQYF,TGTGCCAGCAGCTTAGTGGTAGAGGCTACGCAGTATTTT,.,.,TRBV7-2,TRBJ2-3
CASRGRSHLAQHF,TGTGCCAGCAGGGGACGGTCCCATCTGGCCCAGCATTTT,.,.,TRBV2,TRBJ1-5
CASSLEREEDTQYF,TGCGCCAGCAGCCTCGAGCGGGAGGAAGATACGCAGTATTTT,.,TRBD2,TRBV4-3,TRBJ2-3
CASSEEGGGELFF,TGTGCCAGCAGTGAAGAGGGAGGGGGGGAGCTGTTTTTT,few,TRBD2,TRBV2,TRBJ2-2
CASAYSTGKPEAFF,TGTGCCAGCGCCTACTCCACAGGGAAACCTGAAGCTTTCTTT,.,.,TRBV6-6,TRBJ1-1
CASSGYRGPSSYNEQFF,TGTGCCAGCAGCGGATACAGGGGTCCGAGCTCCTACAATGAGCAGTTCTTC,.,TRBD1,TRBV7-9,TRBJ2-1
CASNPRGGRTEAFF,TGTGCCAGCAACCCGCGGGGGGGGAGAACTGAAGCTTTCTTT,few,.,TRBV7-8,TRBJ1-1
CAWSPEEVTGELFF,TGTGCCTGGAGCCCCGAAGAGGTCACCGGGGAGCTGTTTTTT,few,.,TRBV30,TRBJ2-2
CAWSRGPGEQYF,TGTGCCTGGAGTAGGGGGCCTGGCGAGCAGTACTTC,.,TRBD1,TRBV30,TRBJ2-7
CASSSRMESNEKLFF,TGTGCCAGCAGCTCTCGGATGGAGAGTAATGAAAAACTGTTTTTT,.,.,TRBV7-9,TRBJ1-4
CASSLVEGATEAFF,TGTGCCAGCAGCTTAGTTGAGGGGGCAACTGAAGCTTTCTTT,.,TRBD1,TRBV7-2,TRBJ1-1
CASSEGLAGVNEQFF,TGTGCCAGCAGCGAGGGACTAGCGGGAGTTAATGAGCAGTTCTTC,.,TRBD2,TRBV7-3,TRBJ2-1
CASSDPGTENTEAFF,TGCGCCAGCAGTGACCCTGGGACGGAGAACACTGAAGCTTTCTTT,few,.,TRBV10-1,TRBJ1-1
CASRTGPGTYEQYF,TGCGCCAGCAGGACCGGGCCCGGGACCTACGAGCAGTACTTC,.,.,TRBV5-1,TRBJ2-7
CASSLRATGLGSYQPQHF,TGTGCCAGCAGCTTAAGGGCAACAGGGTTGGGGTCGTATCAGCCCCAGCATTTT,.,.,TRBV7-6,TRBJ1-5
CASSVGSPNTENTEAFF,TGTGCCAGCAGCGTAGGCTCCCCTAATACCGAGAACACTGAAGCTTTCTTT,.,.,TRBV9,TRBJ1-1
CASSLRSGTVTEAFF,TGTGCCAGCAGCTTACGAAGTGGGACAGTCACTGAAGCTTTCTTT,.,TRBD1,TRBV11-2,TRBJ1-1
CASSDPQGEPQHF,TGTGCCAGCAGTGACCCACAGGGAGAGCCCCAGCATTTT,.,.,TRBV6-1,TRBJ1-5
CASSPFWGTQYF,TGTGCCAGCAGCCCCTTCTGGGGTACGCAGTATTTT,.,.,TRBV11-1,TRBJ2-3
CASSPRRATNEKLFF,TGTGCCAGCAGCCCCCGACGGGCAACTAATGAAAAACTGTTTTTT,.,.,TRBV27,TRBJ1-4
CAISAGTGGMWSYGYTF,TGTGCCATCAGTGCGGGGACAGGGGGCATGTGGTCATATGGCTACACCTTC,.,TRBD1,TRBV10-3,TRBJ1-2
CAWSGLIKDLRSGEQFF,TGTGCCTGGAGTGGGTTAATCAAAGACCTGAGGTCTGGTGAGCAGTTCTTC,.,.,TRBV30,TRBJ2-1
CASSGSGRAREQYF,TGTGCCAGCAGTGGTAGCGGGAGGGCCAGGGAGCAGTACTTC,few,TRBD2,TRBV25-1,TRBJ2-7
CASSLGQSSYEQYF,TGTGCCAGCAGCTTAGGACAATCTTCCTACGAGCAGTACTTC,.,.,TRBV11-1,TRBJ2-7
CASRPGGF,TGTGCCAGCAGACCCGGGGGCTTC,few,.,TRBV9,TRBJ1-2
CASSLTGNQPQHF,TGTGCCAGCAGCCTCACGGGCAATCAGCCCCAGCATTTT,many,.,TRBV14,TRBJ1-5
CASSLANRIPYEQYF,TGTGCCAGCAGCTTAGCGAACAGAATACCCTACGAGCAGTACTTC,.,.,TRBV7-2,TRBJ2-7
CASNHRGDRDQPQHF,TGTGCCAGCAACCATAGGGGCGATAGGGATCAGCCCCAGCATTTT,once,.,TRBV6-8,TRBJ1-5
CASSDSAFSQPQHF,TGTGCCAGCAGTGACTCAGCTTTTAGTCAGCCCCAGCATTTT,.,.,TRBV6-4,TRBJ1-5
CASSLVGDRDQAQHF,TGCGCCAGCAGCTTGGTAGGGGACAGGGATCAAGCCCAGCATTTT,.,TRBD1,TRBV5-1,TRBJ1-5
CASSQSGNTIYF,TGCGCCAGCAGCCAAAGTGGAAACACCATATATTTT,few,.,TRBV4-1,TRBJ1-3
CVTKEFTNEKLFF,TGTGTAACGAAGGAATTTACTAATGAAAAACTGTTTTTT,once,.,TRBV2,TRBJ1-4
CASSIVEGNIQYF,TGTGCCAGTAGTATTGTCGAGGGGAACATTCAGTACTTC,.,.,TRBV19,TRBJ2-4
CASSQRTGGAYEQYF,TGTGCCAGCAGCCAGAGGACAGGGGGGGCCTACGAGCAGTACTTC,.,TRBD1,TRBV4-2,TRBJ2-7
CATRSDSTDTQYF,TGTGCCACCAGATCGGACAGCACAGATACGCAGTATTTT,few,.,TRBV27,TRBJ2-3